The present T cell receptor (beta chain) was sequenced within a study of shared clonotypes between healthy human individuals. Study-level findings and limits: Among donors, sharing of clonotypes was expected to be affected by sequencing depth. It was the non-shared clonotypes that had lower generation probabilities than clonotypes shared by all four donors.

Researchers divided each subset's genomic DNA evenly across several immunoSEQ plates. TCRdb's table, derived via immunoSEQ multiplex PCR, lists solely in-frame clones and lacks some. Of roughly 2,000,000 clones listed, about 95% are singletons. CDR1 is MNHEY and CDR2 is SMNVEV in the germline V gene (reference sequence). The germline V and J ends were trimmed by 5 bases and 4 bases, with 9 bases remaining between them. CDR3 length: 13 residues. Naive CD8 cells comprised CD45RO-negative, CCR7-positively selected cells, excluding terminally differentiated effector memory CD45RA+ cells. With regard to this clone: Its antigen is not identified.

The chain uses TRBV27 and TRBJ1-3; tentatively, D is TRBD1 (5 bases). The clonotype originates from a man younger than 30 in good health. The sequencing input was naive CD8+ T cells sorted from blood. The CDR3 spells CASSGARGNTIYF. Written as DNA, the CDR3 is TGTGCCAGCAGTGGGGCGCGAGGAAACACCATATATTTT.